The 9 T cell receptor beta chains presented below share a single source sample, sequenced in a study of blood T cell repertoires in COVID-19. TCRdb's copy holds only in-frame clones and misses some; the assay was immunoSEQ multiplex PCR. The sample holds about 60,000 clones, over 55% seen once. Sequenced sample: peripheral blood. The receptors come from a woman between 65 and 79 years old with COVID-19, enrolled during active disease.

This chain connects TRBV27 to TRBJ1-1; 7 nucleotides align to TRBD1. Trimming took 3 bases from V and 4 from J; bases not matched to a gene: 5. CDR1 is MNHEY and CDR2 is SMNVEV in the germline V gene (reference sequence). This CDR3 contains 14 residues. CDR3 in DNA: TGTGCCAGCAGTTTGAGAAGACAGGGCACTGAAGCTTTCTTT. Translating gives CASSLRRQGTEAFF.

This clone was observed a single time. The rearrangement joins TRBV9 to TRBJ1-5; no reliable D call. The CDR3 contains 15 residues. The germline V and J ends were trimmed by 5 bases and 5 bases, with 17 bases remaining between them. Germline CDR1 SGDLS, CDR2 YYNGEE. This CDR3 reads CASSESLGEDQPQHF. CDR3 DNA sequence: TGTGCCAGCAGTGAGAGCCTCGGGGAGGATCAGCCCCAGCATTTT.

The chain carries TRBV7-8 and TRBJ2-2; no reliable D call. CDR1 and CDR2 from the germline V gene are SGHVS and FQNEAQ. This CDR3 region has 11 residues. Trimming took off 5 bases at V and 7 bases at J, with 5 bases between the two ends. The CDR3 DNA follows: TGTGCCAGCAGCCTTTACGGGGAGCTGTTTTTT. Amino acids: CASSLYGELFF.

The DNA of the CDR3 is TGTGCCAGCAGCTTGGGGAGTTCAAGCACTGAAGCTTTCTTT. It translates to CASSLGSSSTEAFF. This chain links TRBV7-9 with TRBJ1-1, with unresolved D. Germline-derived CDR1 and CDR2 are SEHNR and FQNEAQ (reference sequence). Trimming stripped 3 bases from V and 4 bases from J, with 12 bases between. This CDR3 comprises 14 residues.

The V call is TRBV10-3, the J call TRBJ1-1, with D unclear. V gave up 10 bases and J gave up 1 base, with 10 bases separating them. This CDR3 has 12 amino acids. The germline V gene has CDR1 ENHRY and CDR2 SYGVKD. The CDR3 sequence is CATGDWNTEAFF. The CDR3 nucleotides are TGTGCCACCGGCGACTGGAACACTGAAGCTTTCTTT.

The rearrangement uses TRBV7-3 and TRBJ2-1; possibly TRBD2 for D (5 bases). The V gene lost 5 bases and the J gene lost 8 bases, with 19 bases spanning the gap. Germline values: CDR1 SGHTA, CDR2 FQGTGA. The CDR3 totals 15 residues. For the CDR3, the DNA is TGTGCCAGCAGCCCCTCCCCGGCGGGTCGCGATGAGCAGTTCTTC. It codes for CASSPSPAGRDEQFF.

This clone was detected only a few times. The chain recombines TRBV14 with TRBJ2-1, with D possibly being TRBD1 (6 bases). The CDR3 consists of 16 residues. Germline CDR1 SGHDN, CDR2 FVKESK. V was clipped by 1 base and J by 3 bases, with 13 bases between them. The chain's CDR3 is CASSQGWQGRYNEQFF. The DNA for the CDR3 is TGTGCCAGCAGCCAAGGGTGGCAGGGGCGCTACAATGAGCAGTTCTTC.

V is TRBV7-2 and J is TRBJ1-2; 7 nucleotides agree with TRBD1. Losses at the gene ends were 7 bases for V and 4 bases for J; bases not matched to a gene: 12. Germline-derived CDR1 and CDR2 are SGHTA and FQGNSA. The CDR3 is 15 amino acids. The CDR3 here is CASILSTGLVYGYTF. In DNA, the CDR3 is TGTGCCAGCATCCTATCGACAGGGCTGGTCTATGGCTACACCTTC.

V gene TRBV2 combines with J gene TRBJ1-4; 9 bases map to TRBD1. The ends lost 6 bases at V and 2 bases at J; junction bases unmatched: 1. CDR3 length equals 14 residues. Germline V gives CDR1 SNHLY, CDR2 FYNNEI. CDR3 amino acids: CASRGQGTNEKLFF. In DNA form, the CDR3 reads TGTGCCAGCAGAGGACAGGGGACTAATGAAAAACTGTTTTTT.